The TCR beta chain described here comes from a study of Ad26.COV2.S vaccination and SARS-CoV-2 variants. Treatment denoted: over 15 received Ad26.COV2.S at low or high dose, single or two shots; roughly five received placebo; per-sample allocation not given. Sampling happened 63 days after the first vaccine or placebo injection. With V trimmed by 2 bases and J by 4 bases, 11 bases remained unmatched. In germline, CDR1 is KGHSH, CDR2 LQKENI. There are 17 residues in the CDR3. The protocol was immunoSEQ multiplex PCR, while the TCRdb copy is restricted to in-frame clones and leaves out a portion. This table holds roughly 450,000 clones, over 75% found once.

Sequencing was performed on peripheral blood, taken in a trial of Ad26.COV2.S vaccine versus placebo. The chain has TRBV18 and TRBJ2-1; 7 nucleotides align to TRBD1. The TCR was taken from a person between 18 and 65 years old who received the Ad26.COV2.S COVID-19 vaccine or a placebo. The CDR3 DNA follows: TGTGCCAGCTCACCATCACCCCTCGACAGGGATTACAATGAGCAGTTCTTC. It codes for CASSPSPLDRDYNEQFF.